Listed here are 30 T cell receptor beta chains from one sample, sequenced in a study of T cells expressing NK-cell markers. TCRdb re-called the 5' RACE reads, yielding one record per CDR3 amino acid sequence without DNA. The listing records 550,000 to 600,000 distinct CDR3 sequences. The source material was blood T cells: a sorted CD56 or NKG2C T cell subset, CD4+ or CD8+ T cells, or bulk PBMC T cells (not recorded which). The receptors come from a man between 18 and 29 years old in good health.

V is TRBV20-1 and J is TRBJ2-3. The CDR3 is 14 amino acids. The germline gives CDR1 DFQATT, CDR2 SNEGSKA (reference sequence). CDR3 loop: CSASFLTSTDTQYF.

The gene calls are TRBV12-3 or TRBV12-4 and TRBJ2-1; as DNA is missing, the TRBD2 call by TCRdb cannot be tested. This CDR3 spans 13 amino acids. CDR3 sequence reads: CASIASGTNEQFF.

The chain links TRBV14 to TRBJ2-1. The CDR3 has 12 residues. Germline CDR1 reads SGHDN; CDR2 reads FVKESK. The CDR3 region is CASSTRRDEQFF.

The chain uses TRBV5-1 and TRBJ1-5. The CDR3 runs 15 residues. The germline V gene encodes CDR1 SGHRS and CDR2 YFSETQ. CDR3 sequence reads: CASSFGPGSLQPQHF.

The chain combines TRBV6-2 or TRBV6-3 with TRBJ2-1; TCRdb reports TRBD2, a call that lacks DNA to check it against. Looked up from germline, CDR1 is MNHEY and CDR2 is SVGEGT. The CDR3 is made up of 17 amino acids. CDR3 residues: CASSYAPPGLAYNEQFF.

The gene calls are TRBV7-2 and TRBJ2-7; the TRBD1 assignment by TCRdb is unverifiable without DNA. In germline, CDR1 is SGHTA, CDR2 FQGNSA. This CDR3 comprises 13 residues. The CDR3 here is CASSWGTGGPQYF.

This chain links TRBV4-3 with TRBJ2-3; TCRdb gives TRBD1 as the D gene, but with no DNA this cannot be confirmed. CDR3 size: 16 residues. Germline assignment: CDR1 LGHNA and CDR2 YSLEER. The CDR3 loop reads CASSQEWQGGTDTQYF.

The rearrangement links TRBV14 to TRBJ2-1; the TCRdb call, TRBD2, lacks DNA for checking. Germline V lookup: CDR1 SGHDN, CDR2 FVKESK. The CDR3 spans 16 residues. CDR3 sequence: CASSQDVAGLGNEQFF.

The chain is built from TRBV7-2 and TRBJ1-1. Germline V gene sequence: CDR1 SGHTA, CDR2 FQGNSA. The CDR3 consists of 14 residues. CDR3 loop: CASSFFSRNTEAFF.

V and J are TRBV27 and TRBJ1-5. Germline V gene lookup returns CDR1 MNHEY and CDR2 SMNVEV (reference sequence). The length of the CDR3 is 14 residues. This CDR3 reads CASSPDGTNQPQHF.

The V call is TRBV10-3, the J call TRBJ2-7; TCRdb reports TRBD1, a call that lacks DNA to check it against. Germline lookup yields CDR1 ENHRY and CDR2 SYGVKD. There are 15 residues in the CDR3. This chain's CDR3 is CAISEPGWGSYEQYF.

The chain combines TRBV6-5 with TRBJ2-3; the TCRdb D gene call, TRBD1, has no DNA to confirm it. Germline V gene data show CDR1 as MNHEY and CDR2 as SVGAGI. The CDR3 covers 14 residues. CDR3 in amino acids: CASSLLTGRDTQYF.

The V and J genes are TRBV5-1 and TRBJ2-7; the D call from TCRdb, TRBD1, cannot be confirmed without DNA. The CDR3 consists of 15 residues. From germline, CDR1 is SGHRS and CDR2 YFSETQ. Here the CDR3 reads CASSLSGGSRYEQYF.

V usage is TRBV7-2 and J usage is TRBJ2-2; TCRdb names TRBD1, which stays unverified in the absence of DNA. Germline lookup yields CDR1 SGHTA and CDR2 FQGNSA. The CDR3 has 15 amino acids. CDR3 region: CASSLRQGNGGELFF.

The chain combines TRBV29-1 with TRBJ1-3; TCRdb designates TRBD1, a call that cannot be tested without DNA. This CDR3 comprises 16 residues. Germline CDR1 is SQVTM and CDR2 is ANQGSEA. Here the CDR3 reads CSVSGTGTNSGNTIYF.

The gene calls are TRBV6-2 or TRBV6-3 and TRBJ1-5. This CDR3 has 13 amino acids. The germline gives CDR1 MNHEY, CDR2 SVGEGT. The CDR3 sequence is CASSGIRNQPQHF.

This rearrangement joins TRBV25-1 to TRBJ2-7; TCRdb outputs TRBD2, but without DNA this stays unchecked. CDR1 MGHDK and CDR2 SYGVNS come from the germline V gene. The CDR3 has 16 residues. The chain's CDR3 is CASSAPQGLHFYEQYF.

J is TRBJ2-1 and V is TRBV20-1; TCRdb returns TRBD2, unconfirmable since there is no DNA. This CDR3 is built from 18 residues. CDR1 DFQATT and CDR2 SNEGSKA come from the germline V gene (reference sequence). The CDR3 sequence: CSALKTNPGRFPYNEQFF.

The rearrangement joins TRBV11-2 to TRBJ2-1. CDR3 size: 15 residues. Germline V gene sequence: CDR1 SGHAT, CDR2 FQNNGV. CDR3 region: CASSLVGFSYNEQFF. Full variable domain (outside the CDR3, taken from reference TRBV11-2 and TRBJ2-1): EAGVAQSPRYKIIEKRQSVAFWCNPISGHATLYWYQQILGQGPKLLIQFQNNGVVDDSQLPKDRFSAERLKGVDSTLKIQPAKLEDSAVYLCASSLVGFSYNEQFFGPGTRLTVL.

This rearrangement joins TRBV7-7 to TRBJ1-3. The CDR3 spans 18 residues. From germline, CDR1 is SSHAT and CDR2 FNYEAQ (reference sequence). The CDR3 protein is CASSLAPLGQSSGNTIYF.

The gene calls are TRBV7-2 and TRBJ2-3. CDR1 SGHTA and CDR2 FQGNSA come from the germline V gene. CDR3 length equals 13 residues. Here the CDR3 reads CASSSPHTDTQYF.

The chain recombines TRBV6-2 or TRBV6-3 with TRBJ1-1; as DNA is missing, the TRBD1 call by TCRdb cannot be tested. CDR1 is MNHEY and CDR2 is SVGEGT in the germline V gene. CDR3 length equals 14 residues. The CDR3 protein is CASSPLILNTEAFF.

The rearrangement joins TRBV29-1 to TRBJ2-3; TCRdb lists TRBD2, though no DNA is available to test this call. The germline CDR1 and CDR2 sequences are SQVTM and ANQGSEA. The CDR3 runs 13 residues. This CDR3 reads CSVDAGLADTQYF.

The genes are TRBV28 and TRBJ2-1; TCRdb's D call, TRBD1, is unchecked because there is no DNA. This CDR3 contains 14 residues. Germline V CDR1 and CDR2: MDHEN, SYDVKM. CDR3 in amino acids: CASMVRRGKDEQFF. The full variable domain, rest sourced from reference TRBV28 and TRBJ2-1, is DVKVTQSSRYLVKRTGEKVFLECVQDMDHENMFWYRQDPGLGLRLIYFSYDVKMKEKGDIPEGYSVSREKKERFSLILESASTNQTSMYLCASMVRRGKDEQFFGPGTRLTVL.

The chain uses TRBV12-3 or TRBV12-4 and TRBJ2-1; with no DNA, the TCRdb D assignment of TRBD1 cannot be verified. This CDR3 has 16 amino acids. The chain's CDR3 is CASRAVRTGDYNEQFF.

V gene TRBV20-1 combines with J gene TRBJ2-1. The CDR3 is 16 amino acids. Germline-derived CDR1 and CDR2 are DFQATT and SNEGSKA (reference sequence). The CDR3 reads CSARDALAGAYNEQFF.

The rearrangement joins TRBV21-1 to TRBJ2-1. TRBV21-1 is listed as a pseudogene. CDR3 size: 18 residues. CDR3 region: CASSKASTSTYLYNEQFF.

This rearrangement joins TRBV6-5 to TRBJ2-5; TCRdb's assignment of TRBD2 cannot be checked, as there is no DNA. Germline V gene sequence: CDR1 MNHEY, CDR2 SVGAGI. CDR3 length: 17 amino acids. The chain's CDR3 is CASTSLLASGDQETQYF.

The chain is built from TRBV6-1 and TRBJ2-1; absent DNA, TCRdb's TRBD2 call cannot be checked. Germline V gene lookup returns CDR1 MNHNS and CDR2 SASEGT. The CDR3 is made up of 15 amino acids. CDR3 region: CASSPGLATINEQFF.

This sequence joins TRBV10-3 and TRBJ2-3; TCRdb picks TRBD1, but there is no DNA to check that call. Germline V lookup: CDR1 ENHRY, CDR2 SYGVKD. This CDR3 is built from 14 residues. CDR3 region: CAMRQGAPPDTQYF.